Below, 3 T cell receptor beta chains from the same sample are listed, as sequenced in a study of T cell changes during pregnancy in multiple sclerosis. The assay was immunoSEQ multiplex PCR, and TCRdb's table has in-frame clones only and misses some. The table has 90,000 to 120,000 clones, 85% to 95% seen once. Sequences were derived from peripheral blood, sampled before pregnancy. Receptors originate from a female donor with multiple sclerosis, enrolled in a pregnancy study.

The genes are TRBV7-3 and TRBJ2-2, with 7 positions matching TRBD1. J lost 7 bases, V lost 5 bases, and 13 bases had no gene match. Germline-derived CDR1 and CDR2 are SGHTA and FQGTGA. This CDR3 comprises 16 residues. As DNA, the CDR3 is TGTGCCAGCAGCCGAACAGGGGCCACCTTCGGCGGGGAGCTGTTTTTT. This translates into CASSRTGATFGGELFF.

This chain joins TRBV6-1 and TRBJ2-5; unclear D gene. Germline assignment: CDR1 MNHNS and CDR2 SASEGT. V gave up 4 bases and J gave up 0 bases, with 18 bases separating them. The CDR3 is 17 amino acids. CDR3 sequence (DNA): TGTGCCAGCAGTGGTCCTCCCCACTTCCCGTACCAAGAGACCCAGTACTTC. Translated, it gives CASSGPPHFPYQETQYF.

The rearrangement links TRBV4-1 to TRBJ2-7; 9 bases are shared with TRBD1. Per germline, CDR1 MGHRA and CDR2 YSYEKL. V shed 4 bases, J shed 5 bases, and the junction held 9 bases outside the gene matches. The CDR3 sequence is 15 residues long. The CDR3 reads CASSLLGQGNNEQYF. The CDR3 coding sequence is TGCGCCAGCAGCCTCCTCGGACAGGGGAATAACGAGCAGTACTTC.